This T cell receptor (beta chain) was identified in a study of multiple sclerosis patients with progressive multifocal leukoencephalopathy. General study findings and limits: Lower normalized Shannon entropy suggested reduced TRB diversity in most PML patients.

The V segment lost 2 bases and the J segment 5 bases; nucleotides outside the gene matches: 1. CDR1 SGHTA and CDR2 FQGNSA come from the germline V gene. The CDR3 length is 14 residues. Only in-frame clones appear in the TCRdb table, and some are missing; sequencing was by immunoSEQ multiplex PCR. Among under 35,000 clones listed, roughly 89% were seen once. Described time point: time of PML onset. The T3 samples were drawn when PML began. Points on this clone: Its antigen is unknown.

The receptor comes from a woman in her thirties or forties with progressive multifocal leukoencephalopathy. The sequences come from PBMCs, collected from a patient treated with natalizumab. This chain joins TRBV7-2 and TRBJ1-4; 8 bases line up with TRBD1. CDR3 in amino acids: CASSLNRGNEKLFF. The CDR3 coding sequence is TGTGCCAGCAGCTTAAACAGGGGGAATGAAAAACTGTTTTTT.